This T cell receptor (beta chain) emerged from a study of T cell repertoires in cytomegalovirus infection. Across the whole study: CMV epitopes used comprised recently identified HLA-C-restricted ones and well-studied HLA-B-restricted ones. Indications came from public TCR beta signatures; they pointed to CMV infection and to a matching HLA type.

Trimming left V 4 bases short and J 2 bases short, with 16 bases between. Germline-derived CDR1 and CDR2 are MGHRA and YSYEKL. The CDR3 covers 16 residues. A single record per CDR3 protein comes from TCRdb applying MiXCR to the reads. There are 110,000 to 150,000 distinct CDR3 sequences in the sample; more than 25% occur only once, and around 50% lies in the top ten. With regard to this clonotype: Its antigen is currently unknown.

Findings and caveats of the study: Identification of carriers of CMV plus the relevant HLA was performed using cumulative public TCR beta family frequency.

This clonotype originated in a human donor in good health (CMV status not recorded). Some clones in this sample may be carry-over from other donors' samples. The source was CD8+ T cells from cultured PBMCs, collected from culture after CMV antigen stimulation. The chain employs TRBV4-1 and TRBJ2-3; D unresolved. As DNA, the CDR3 is TGCGCCAGCAGCCTATCCCAAGATGTTCACACAGATACGCAGTATTTT. Its protein product is CASSLSQDVHTDTQYF.